The T cell receptor (beta chain) described here comes from a study of beta chain features in type 1 diabetes. To note about this clone: Its antigen is currently unknown.

Isolated RNA was reverse transcribed in full, so expressed TCRB transcripts were sequenced. About 3.57 million reads, on average, came from each naive, central memory and regulatory T cell sample. Assay: immunoSEQ multiplex PCR; the TCRdb copy retains only in-frame clones and omits some. The sample has hundreds of thousands of clones, around 15% seen once. Trimming removed 4 bases from V and 3 bases from J, with 22 bases in between. This CDR3 region has 17 residues. The germline gives CDR1 SGDLS, CDR2 YYNGEE. Study-level findings and limits: Significant though moderate, a shortening of TCRB CDR3s appeared in all four CD4+ subsets of Type 1 diabetes patients.

The rearrangement links TRBV9 to TRBJ1-1, with D unresolved. The sequence was obtained from a man aged 18 to 30 with type 1 diabetes. The sequenced material came from naive CD4+ T cells from blood. DNA of the CDR3: TGTGCCAGCAGCCTGGGAACAGCCGATGATGTAGACACTGAAGCTTTCTTT. Translated, it gives CASSLGTADDVDTEAFF.